A single sample is the source of the 30 T cell receptor beta chains below, sequenced in a study of spatial heterogeneity in lung cancer. The time point is: sample taken at primary tumor resection. TCRdb processed the 5' RACE reads anew with MiXCR; each CDR3 protein has one entry. The repertoire holds just under 95,000 distinct CDR3 sequences, 12% seen once, with approximately 39% in the top ten. This specimen was PBMCs, taken at surgery. All receptors derive from a male donor with early-stage non-small cell lung cancer.

In this sample, this clonotype turned up a few times. The chain links TRBV5-1 to TRBJ1-2; D unclear. Germline CDR1 is SGHRS and CDR2 is YFSETQ. The CDR3 totals 13 residues. V was pared by 4 bases and J by 3 bases, with 10 bases between. The CDR3 DNA is TGCGCCAGCAGCGTGGACGGGGACTATGGCTACACCTTC. Its translation: CASSVDGDYGYTF.

This clonotype was counted a few times. This chain connects TRBV11-1 to TRBJ2-2; D is ambiguous. Germline V gene data show CDR1 as SGHAT and CDR2 as FQDESV (reference sequence). The CDR3 loop spans 16 amino acids. V was pared by 5 bases and J by 0 bases, with 13 bases between. The CDR3 reads CASSPGGPPNTGELFF. CDR3 DNA: TGTGCCAGCAGCCCCGGTGGCCCCCCGAACACCGGGGAGCTGTTTTTT.

This chain joins TRBV28 and TRBJ2-2; D gene unclear. The V and J ends lost 8 bases and 6 bases respectively, with 16 bases between them. The CDR3 runs to 14 residues. Germline loops: CDR1 MDHEN, CDR2 SYDVKM. The CDR3 loop reads CASLRRWRAGELFF. In nucleotides, the CDR3 is TGTGCCAGCCTTCGGCGGTGGCGTGCCGGGGAGCTGTTTTTT. The whole variable domain, filled in from reference TRBV28 and TRBJ2-2, reads DVKVTQSSRYLVKRTGEKVFLECVQDMDHENMFWYRQDPGLGLRLIYFSYDVKMKEKGDIPEGYSVSREKKERFSLILESASTNQTSMYLCASLRRWRAGELFFGEGSRLTVL.

This rearrangement joins TRBV5-1 to TRBJ2-1; 7 bases align to TRBD1. Germline V gene lookup returns CDR1 SGHRS and CDR2 YFSETQ. The CDR3 is 15 amino acids. V lost 0 bases and J lost 3; bases outside the gene matches: 3. The CDR3 bases are TGCGCCAGCAGCTTGGTAGACAGGGTCTACAATGAGCAGTTCTTC. It is translated as CASSLVDRVYNEQFF.

The CDR3 nucleotides are TGTGCCAGCAGTTTAGTATTCCGGGACAGGGAAGAGACCCAGTACTTC. The encoded protein is CASSLVFRDREETQYF. The gene calls are TRBV12-3 or TRBV12-4 and TRBJ2-5; TRBD1 matches 9 bases. With V trimmed by 1 base and J by 3 bases, 6 bases remained unmatched. CDR3 length equals 16 residues.

The chain employs TRBV7-3 and TRBJ2-3, with TRBD2 as a possible D gene (6 bases). Trimming took off 4 bases at V and 0 bases at J, with 17 bases between the two ends. Germline assignment: CDR1 SGHTA and CDR2 FQGTGA. This CDR3 is 17 amino acids long. CDR3 nucleotide sequence: TGTGCCAGCAGCTCTCCCAATCTAGCGCCAAGCACAGATACGCAGTATTTT. The encoded protein is CASSSPNLAPSTDTQYF.

This chain links TRBV6-2 or TRBV6-3 with TRBJ2-7, with D perhaps TRBD1 (5 bases). V lost 0 bases and J lost 1, with 7 bases in between. The germline CDR1 and CDR2 sequences are MNHEY and SVGEGT. The CDR3 totals 14 residues. CDR3 DNA: TGTGCCAGCAGTTACTCACACAGGTCCTACGAGCAGTACTTC. As protein: CASSYSHRSYEQYF.

This clonotype was seen more than once but under ten times. This sequence joins TRBV12-3 or TRBV12-4 and TRBJ1-5; 7 positions agree with TRBD1. V gave up 6 bases and J gave up 4 bases; unmatched junction bases: 6. The CDR3 loop spans 14 amino acids. CDR3 loop: CASSFLTGNQPQHF. The DNA of the CDR3 is TGTGCCAGCAGCTTCTTGACAGGGAATCAGCCCCAGCATTTT.

V usage is TRBV20-1 and J usage is TRBJ1-1, with TRBD1 identical over 9 bases. Looked up from germline, CDR1 is DFQATT and CDR2 is SNEGSKA (reference sequence). The CDR3 consists of 14 residues. Germline trimming cut 6 bases from V and 4 bases from J; bases unmatched to any gene: 9. CDR3 residues: CSARPGQGSTEAFF. The DNA for the CDR3 is TGCAGTGCGAGGCCAGGACAGGGGAGCACTGAAGCTTTCTTT.

In this sample, this clonotype turned up a few times. The CDR3 coding sequence is TGCAGCGTTGAAAGGGGAGGGTACGAGCAGTACTTC. Translating gives CSVERGGYEQYF. V usage is TRBV29-1 and J usage is TRBJ2-7, with 7 bases matching TRBD2. The CDR3 covers 12 residues. Germline V gives CDR1 SQVTM, CDR2 ANQGSEA. Trimming at V came to 2 bases and at J to 4 bases, leaving 2 bases not matched to a gene.

The CDR3 loop reads CSAWTGGRGYTF. DNA for the CDR3: TGCAGTGCGTGGACAGGGGGCCGGGGCTACACCTTC. The V and J genes are TRBV20-1 and TRBJ1-2; TRBD1 aligns across 11 bases. V shed 6 bases and J 8 bases; nucleotides not matched to a gene: 5. The CDR3 covers 12 residues. Germline V gene lookup returns CDR1 DFQATT and CDR2 SNEGSKA (reference sequence).

V gene TRBV7-2 combines with J gene TRBJ2-4, with 9 nucleotides matching TRBD2. The J segment lost 6 bases and the V segment lost 5 bases, leaving 5 bases of the junction unmatched. Germline-derived CDR1 and CDR2 are SGHTA and FQGNSA. The CDR3 runs 14 residues. The DNA for the CDR3 is TGTGCCAGCAGCCGCATAGCGGGGGCAAACATTCAGTACTTC. This sequence encodes CASSRIAGANIQYF. The full variable domain, its missing parts supplied by reference TRBV7-2 and TRBJ2-4, is GAGVSQSPSNKVTEKGKDVELRCDPISGHTALYWYRQSLGQGLEFLIYFQGNSAPDKSGLPSDRFSAERTGGSVSTLTIQRTQQEDSAVYLCASSRIAGANIQYFGAGTRLSVL.

The CDR3 DNA is TGTGCCAGCAGCTTACAGGGGCGCCACACCGGGGAGCTGTTTTTT. Its translation: CASSLQGRHTGELFF. This chain links TRBV7-2 with TRBJ2-2, with D possibly being TRBD1 (6 bases). Germline lookup yields CDR1 SGHTA and CDR2 FQGNSA. The CDR3 has 15 residues. V was pared by 2 bases and J by 3 bases, with 10 bases between.

The gene calls are TRBV7-9 and TRBJ2-5; D is possibly TRBD2 (6 bases). Germline V lookup: CDR1 SEHNR, CDR2 FQNEAQ (reference sequence). CDR3 length: 15 amino acids. Deletions cut 5 bases from V and 3 bases from J, with 16 bases between. The CDR3 DNA is TGTGCCAGCAGCCTTGGGGGACTGAAGGAAGAGACCCAGTACTTC. Translating gives CASSLGGLKEETQYF.

This clonotype was observed at least ten times. The chain has TRBV7-3 and TRBJ2-1; D ambiguous. Germline V gene sequence: CDR1 SGHTA, CDR2 FQGTGA. V was pared by 5 bases and J by 1 base, with 9 bases between. CDR3 length: 14 amino acids. CDR3 coding DNA: TGTGCCAGCAGCCTGGATAGGTCCTACAATGAGCAGTTCTTC. Its protein product is CASSLDRSYNEQFF.

This clonotype came up a few times. The chain has TRBV29-1 and TRBJ2-3; no definite D call. The CDR3 spans 12 residues. Germline V lookup: CDR1 SQVTM, CDR2 ANQGSEA. V was clipped by 4 bases and J by 0 bases, with 5 bases between them. Written as DNA, the CDR3 is TGCAGCGTTGGAACTAGCACAGATACGCAGTATTTT. Protein sequence: CSVGTSTDTQYF.

This clonotype was counted only a few times. The chain couples TRBV7-2 to TRBJ2-3; D is unresolved. Trimming cost V 5 bases and J 2 bases, with 17 bases left between them. This CDR3 is built from 16 residues. In germline, CDR1 is SGHTA, CDR2 FQGNSA. The CDR3 DNA is TGTGCCAGCAGCGACAATACCCCCTTTGCCACAGATACGCAGTATTTT. Encoded protein: CASSDNTPFATDTQYF.

This clonotype was found a few times. This chain links TRBV20-1 with TRBJ2-7; 8 nucleotides agree with TRBD2. Germline CDR1 and CDR2: DFQATT and SNEGSKA (reference sequence). V lost 2 bases, J lost 6 bases, and 9 bases stayed unmatched. This CDR3 spans 14 amino acids. The CDR3 nucleotides are TGCAGTGCTAGAAGGAGCGGGAGAATGGCCGAGCAGTACTTC. The encoded protein is CSARRSGRMAEQYF.

In nucleotides, the CDR3 is TGTGCCAGCAGCCCGACGGGAGCGGGAGTAGATACGCAGTATTTT. Protein product: CASSPTGAGVDTQYF. The chain recombines TRBV7-2 with TRBJ2-3, with 8 bases that match TRBD2. The junction had 9 bases not matched to a gene; V was cut back by 5 bases and J by 5 bases. This CDR3 is built from 15 residues. Germline CDR1 and CDR2: SGHTA and FQGNSA.

This clonotype was seen a handful of times. The chain couples TRBV13 to TRBJ2-3, with a tentative D call TRBD2 (7 bases). The CDR3 runs to 15 residues. Germline V gene sequence: CDR1 PRHDT, CDR2 FYEKMQ (reference sequence). With 4 bases removed from V and 4 bases from J, the gap between germline ends came to 15 bases. The CDR3: CASSSAGGGPDTQYF. The CDR3 coding sequence is TGTGCCAGCAGCTCCGCGGGCGGGGGCCCAGATACGCAGTATTTT.

The V call is TRBV27, the J call TRBJ2-5; possible D gene TRBD2, 5 bases. This CDR3 contains 13 residues. Germline-derived CDR1 and CDR2 are MNHEY and SMNVEV (reference sequence). Trimming cost V 6 bases and J 9 bases, with 17 bases left between them. The CDR3 nucleotides are TGTGCCAGCAGGCCGGGAAGTGGAATCTCCCAGTACTTC. Translated, it gives CASRPGSGISQYF.

This clonotype was detected a few times. The chain has TRBV7-3 and TRBJ2-1; D may be TRBD1 (5 bases). Trimming took off 5 bases at V and 3 bases at J, with 14 bases between the two ends. This CDR3 is 15 amino acids long. Germline V gene sequence: CDR1 SGHTA, CDR2 FQGTGA. The CDR3 bases are TGTGCCAGCAGCCCCCAGGGCACTATCTACAATGAGCAGTTCTTC. Its protein is CASSPQGTIYNEQFF.

The chain is built from TRBV7-2 and TRBJ2-3; D perhaps matches TRBD1 (6 bases). Germline CDR1 is SGHTA and CDR2 is FQGNSA. The CDR3 consists of 13 residues. The ends were cut back, 6 bases at V and 4 bases at J, with 11 bases in the middle. The CDR3 DNA reads TGTGCCAGCAGTATCAGGGGCGCAGATACGCAGTATTTT. Encoded protein: CASSIRGADTQYF. Full variable domain (rest looked up from reference TRBV7-2 and TRBJ2-3): GAGVSQSPSNKVTEKGKDVELRCDPISGHTALYWYRQSLGQGLEFLIYFQGNSAPDKSGLPSDRFSAERTGGSVSTLTIQRTQQEDSAVYLCASSIRGADTQYFGPGTRLTVL.

This rearrangement joins TRBV30 to TRBJ1-4; 7 positions agree with TRBD1. The V segment lost 1 base and the J segment 7 bases; nucleotides outside the gene matches: 9. The CDR3 runs 15 residues. Germline CDR1 and CDR2: GTSNPN and SVGIG (reference sequence). CDR3 sequence: CAWSDFRDSLEKLFF. CDR3 bases: TGTGCCTGGAGTGATTTCCGGGACAGCCTTGAAAAACTGTTTTTT.

This chain joins TRBV6-5 and TRBJ1-1, with D tentatively TRBD1 (6 bases). With 5 bases removed from V and 9 bases from J, the gap between germline ends came to 10 bases. Germline loops: CDR1 MNHEY, CDR2 SVGAGI. The CDR3 is 11 residues long. DNA of the CDR3: TGTGCCAGCAGTAACAGGGTTCAAGCTTTCTTT. This encodes CASSNRVQAFF.

This clonotype appeared a few times. J is TRBJ2-4 and V is TRBV28, with TRBD1 matching over 8 bases. Per germline, CDR1 MDHEN and CDR2 SYDVKM. V was clipped by 5 bases and J by 3 bases; unmatched bases: 3. This CDR3 contains 14 residues. The CDR3 reads CASSTTGGKNIQYF. CDR3 DNA sequence: TGTGCCAGCAGTACCACAGGGGGCAAAAACATTCAGTACTTC. The variable domain in full, completed from reference TRBV28 and TRBJ2-4, reads DVKVTQSSRYLVKRTGEKVFLECVQDMDHENMFWYRQDPGLGLRLIYFSYDVKMKEKGDIPEGYSVSREKKERFSLILESASTNQTSMYLCASSTTGGKNIQYFGAGTRLSVL.

J is TRBJ1-5 and V is TRBV24-1; D is ambiguous. V dropped 5 bases and J dropped 3 bases, with 7 bases sitting between them. Germline lookup yields CDR1 KGHDR and CDR2 SFDVKD. The CDR3 runs 13 residues. The CDR3 DNA reads TGTGCCACCAGTGTGGGATTCAATCAGCCCCAGCATTTT. This sequence encodes CATSVGFNQPQHF.

This clonotype turned up a few times. CDR3 sequence (DNA): TGTGCCAGCAGCTCCTTGGGGGACACTGAAGCTTTCTTT. Its translation is CASSSLGDTEAFF. The rearrangement uses TRBV13 and TRBJ1-1; TRBD1 might be the D (5 bases). This CDR3 is built from 13 residues. Germline CDR1 reads PRHDT; CDR2 reads FYEKMQ (reference sequence). Trimming left V 4 bases short and J 3 bases short, with 9 bases between.

Many counts were recorded for this clonotype. The V and J genes are TRBV11-1 and TRBJ2-3; D gene ambiguous. Germline lookup yields CDR1 SGHAT and CDR2 FQDESV (reference sequence). There are 13 residues in the CDR3. Trimming cost V 5 bases and J 3 bases, with 9 bases left between them. The DNA of the CDR3 is TGTGCCAGCAGCCAGCCACCAACAGATACGCAGTATTTT. It translates to CASSQPPTDTQYF.

This clonotype has a handful of counts. The rearrangement links TRBV29-1 to TRBJ1-2; perhaps TRBD1 as D (6 bases). The V and J ends lost 4 bases and 5 bases respectively, with 23 bases between them. The CDR3 runs 16 residues. Germline values: CDR1 SQVTM, CDR2 ANQGSEA. The CDR3 DNA is TGCAGCGTTGGGGGACATGCAGTTACTACGGGGTATGGCTACACCTTC. Its protein is CSVGGHAVTTGYGYTF. Full variable domain (outside the CDR3, taken from reference TRBV29-1 and TRBJ1-2): SAVISQKPSRDICQRGTSLTIQCQVDSQVTMMFWYRQQPGQSLTLIATANQGSEATYESGFVIDKFPISRPNLTFSTLTVSNMSPEDSSIYLCSVGGHAVTTGYGYTFGSGTRLTVV.